This T cell receptor beta chain is from a study of T cells expressing NK-cell markers. In germline, CDR1 is SGDLS, CDR2 YYNGEE. This CDR3 is built from 15 residues. TCRdb processed the 5' RACE reads again and assigns one entry to each CDR3 protein, with no DNA. The listing records almost 450,000 distinct CDR3 sequences. The chain uses TRBV9 and TRBJ2-3; TCRdb picks TRBD2, but there is no DNA to check that call. The sequence derives from a woman between 18 and 70 years old in good health. Sequencing input: blood T cells: a sorted CD56 or NKG2C T cell subset, CD4+ or CD8+ T cells, or bulk PBMC T cells (not recorded which). The CDR3 is CASSVGSGVTDTQYF.